The 8 T cell receptor beta chains below all came from one sample that was sequenced in a study of T-cell reconstitution after alpha-beta-depleted transplantation in children. These receptors are not linked to any known antigen. Broader study findings: By one year post-transplant, T-cell counts and diversity largely arose from T cells that were newly produced.

Preparation of the TCRbeta library was carried out with unique molecular identifiers. From the PCR reads, TCRdb called clonotypes with MiXCR, one entry per CDR3 protein. The sample has about 300,000 distinct CDR3 sequences, roughly 8.2% seen once. The starting material was peripheral blood, obtained 360 days after TCRalphabeta/CD19-depleted stem cell transplant. The receptors originated from a female patient aged 2-10 years who had a stem cell transplant for Fanconi anemia, so the T cells may come from the graft donor.

In this sample, this clonotype turned up many times. The chain is built from TRBV4-3 and TRBJ1-6; tentative D call: TRBD1 (5 bases). The CDR3 totals 14 residues. CDR1 LGHNA and CDR2 YSLEER come from the germline V gene. V was cut by 4 bases and J by 7 bases, with 11 bases left in between. The CDR3 nucleotides are TGCGCCAGCAGCCCGGGACGGATGAATTCACCCCTCCACTTT. Its translation: CASSPGRMNSPLHF.

This clonotype showed up just a few times. The rearrangement uses TRBV4-2 and TRBJ1-6; TRBD1 aligns across 8 bases. Trimming took 0 bases from V and 11 from J; bases not matched to a gene: 3. CDR1 and CDR2 from the germline V gene are LGHNA and YNFKEQ. This CDR3 region has 14 residues. CDR3 protein: CASSQEARGPPLHF. The CDR3 DNA reads as TGTGCCAGCAGCCAAGAGGCCAGGGGGCCACCCCTCCACTTT.

At least ten counts were recorded for this clonotype. The rearrangement joins TRBV4-2 to TRBJ2-7, with TRBD2 matching over 8 bases. With 5 bases clipped from V and 2 bases from J, the junction kept 11 bases outside the gene matches. The germline CDR1 and CDR2 sequences are LGHNA and YNFKEQ. CDR3 length: 16 residues. CDR3 loop: CASSSAPSGRTYEQYF. The CDR3 DNA reads as TGTGCCAGCAGCTCAGCCCCTAGCGGGCGAACCTACGAGCAGTACTTC.

This clonotype has ten or more counts. The V gene is TRBV6-4, the J gene TRBJ2-1; 13 bases map to TRBD2. The germline V gene has CDR1 MRHNA and CDR2 SNTAGT. This CDR3 comprises 16 residues. J lost 4 bases, V lost 8 bases, and 8 bases had no gene match. CDR3 nucleotides: TGTGCCAGCGCTAGACTAGCGGGGGGTGTTTACAATGAGCAGTTCTTC. Its protein is CASARLAGGVYNEQFF.

This clonotype appeared many times. The chain carries TRBV7-9 and TRBJ1-1; possibly TRBD1 for D (5 bases). Trimming cost V 1 base and J 10 bases, with 13 bases left between them. This CDR3 has 13 amino acids. CDR1 SEHNR and CDR2 FQNEAQ come from the germline V gene (reference sequence). CDR3 nucleotide sequence: TGTGCCAGCAGCTTAGATCCTGGAAGGGGAGCTTTCTTT. Translating it yields CASSLDPGRGAFF.

For this clonotype: This may be a read error, as it is one base from a much larger clone. The chain joins TRBV5-5 to TRBJ1-1, with D perhaps matching TRBD1 (5 bases). The length of the CDR3 is 13 residues. Germline values: CDR1 SGHKS, CDR2 YYEKEE (reference sequence). The V end was cut by 0 bases, the J end by 6 bases, with 9 bases between. This chain's CDR3 is CASSLVQAPEAFF. In DNA, the CDR3 is TGTGCCAGCAGCTTGGTACAGGCGCCTGAAGCTTTCTTT.

A few counts support this clonotype. J is TRBJ1-1 and V is TRBV11-2; D is undetermined. This CDR3 comprises 11 residues. V dropped 5 bases and J dropped 6 bases, with 7 bases sitting between them. Germline-derived CDR1 and CDR2 are SGHAT and FQNNGV. The CDR3 protein is CASSRMSEAFF. The CDR3 coding sequence is TGTGCCAGCAGCCGGATGTCTGAAGCTTTCTTT.

About this clonotype itself: This may come from a read error, since a much larger clone is one base off. The J gene is TRBJ1-1, the V gene TRBV20-1; D remains ambiguous. With 6 bases removed from V and 4 bases from J, the gap between germline ends came to 9 bases. Germline V lookup: CDR1 DFQATT, CDR2 SNEGSKA (reference sequence). The CDR3 length is 11 residues. CDR3 sequence: CSAGPCTEAFF. CDR3 nucleotide sequence: TGCAGTGCAGGCCCGTGCACTGAAGCTTTCTTT.